The TCR beta chain under discussion was sequenced for a study of CXCR3 chemokines and chemotherapy response in bladder cancer (dated by TCRdb to between 2021 and 2023). Study-wide context: The study tested whether activity of the CXCR3 chemokine system within human bladder cancer tumors predicted response to chemotherapy.

Receptor amplification or capture employed PCR. The instrument given in TCRdb is Illumina HiSeq 2500. TCRdb applied fastp at Q25 and MiXCR to the public reads, then kept only in-frame beta chains. Under each unique CDR3 protein, matching rows form one entry showing the most common genes and DNA. The sample includes 8,000 to 10,000 distinct CDR3 sequences, with more than 20% observed a single time. The ten largest clones add up to 8.8% of the sample. The CDR3 runs 14 residues from the cysteine to the phenylalanine. Only the CDR3 DNA stays, 42 bases, in frame from base 1. CDR1 and CDR2 (LNHDA, SQIVND) derive from the germline V gene (reference sequence). V loses 3 bases of germline sequence and J loses 1 base, and the interval between the two ends is 6 bases. By how much of the sample it makes up, this clonotype is medium-sized (0.01 to 0.1%). Its antigen remains undetermined. Base qualities are not recorded, but no much larger clone differs from it by a single base.

The TCR was taken from a human donor with bladder cancer that did not respond to neoadjuvant chemotherapy. Collection took place from a patient whose treatment included neoadjuvant chemotherapy. The V and J segments used are TRBV19 and TRBJ2-2; the D gene cannot be resolved reliably. The DNA sequence follows: TGTGCCAGTAGTATCGGTCGGAACACCGGGGAGCTGTTTTTT. Its coded protein is CASSIGRNTGELFF. The variable domain in full, with residues beyond the CDR3 obtained from the reference TRBV19 and TRBJ2-2 genes, is DGGITQSPKYLFRKEGQNVTLSCEQNLNHDAMYWYRQDPGQGLRLIYYSQIVNDFQKGDIAEGYSVSREKKESFPLTVTSAQKNPTAFYLCASSIGRNTGELFFGEGSRLTVL.